A single sample gave rise to the 30 T cell receptor beta chains below, sequenced in a study of siplizumab effects on memory and regulatory T cells. The repertoire was sequenced with immunoSEQ multiplex PCR; TCRdb's copy has only in-frame clones and lacks some. The sample holds 95,000 to 100,000 clones, around nine tenths seen once. Sequenced material: non-Treg CD4+ T cells sorted from blood. Receptors originate from a human donor in good health.

V is TRBV18 and J is TRBJ2-2, with D unresolved. The CDR3 loop spans 13 amino acids. V was shortened by 4 bases and J by 1 base, with 4 bases between the two germline ends. The germline gives CDR1 KGHSH, CDR2 LQKENI. CDR3 sequence reads: CASSLQNTGELFF. As DNA, the CDR3 is TGTGCCAGCTCACTACAGAACACCGGGGAGCTGTTTTTT. Using reference TRBV18 and TRBJ2-2 for the parts outside the CDR3, the full variable domain is NAGVMQNPRHLVRRRGQEARLRCSPMKGHSHVYWYRQLPEEGLKFMVYLQKENIIDESGMPKERFSAEFPKEGPSILRIQQVVRGDSAAYFCASSLQNTGELFFGEGSRLTVL.

The genes are TRBV18 and TRBJ1-1, with D tentatively TRBD1 (5 bases). CDR3 size: 15 residues. Germline V gene sequence: CDR1 KGHSH, CDR2 LQKENI. The V gene lost 3 bases and the J gene lost 2 bases, with 13 bases spanning the gap. CDR3 sequence reads: CASSPRSGRNTEAFF. The CDR3, as DNA: TGTGCCAGCTCACCTCGCTCAGGGAGAAACACTGAAGCTTTCTTT.

The chain uses TRBV29-1 and TRBJ1-1; TRBD1 is a possible D gene (5 bases). The CDR3 extends over 12 amino acids. CDR1 is SQVTM and CDR2 is ANQGSEA in the germline V gene. Trimming removed 6 bases from V and 6 bases from J, with 14 bases in between. This chain's CDR3 is CSVRRGMAEAFF. CDR3 nucleotide sequence: TGCAGCGTACGACGGGGGATGGCTGAAGCTTTCTTT.

The chain has TRBV28 and TRBJ2-3; D may match TRBD1 or TRBD2 (5 bases each). Germline loops: CDR1 MDHEN, CDR2 SYDVKM. The CDR3 runs 14 residues. The V end lost 6 bases, the J end lost 2 bases, and 12 bases lay between the germline ends. DNA of the CDR3: TGTGCCAGCAGGTCCGGGACCCACACAGATACGCAGTATTTT. It codes for CASRSGTHTDTQYF.

The chain couples TRBV4-3 to TRBJ1-1; 7 bases are a match to TRBD1. CDR3 length equals 16 residues. CDR1 and CDR2 from the germline V gene are LGHNA and YSLEER. Trimming cost V 2 bases and J 1 base; bases outside gene matches: 7. The CDR3 DNA sequence: TGCGCCAGCAGCCAAATTCCCACAGGGGCGAACACTGAAGCTTTCTTT. Its protein product is CASSQIPTGANTEAFF.

The gene calls are TRBV7-9 and TRBJ2-3; D is possibly TRBD1 (7 bases). The length of the CDR3 is 15 residues. Germline V lookup: CDR1 SEHNR, CDR2 FQNEAQ (reference sequence). Trimming pared 5 bases from V and 3 bases from J, leaving 15 bases between. DNA for the CDR3: TGTGCCAGCAGCCTAGAGGGGGCGGGGACAGATACGCAGTATTTT. Translated, it gives CASSLEGAGTDTQYF.

The gene calls are TRBV18 and TRBJ2-1, with D possibly TRBD1 on 7 matching bases. V was cut by 6 bases and J by 5 bases, with 11 bases left in between. This CDR3 contains 13 residues. Per germline, CDR1 KGHSH and CDR2 LQKENI. For the CDR3, the DNA is TGTGCCAGCTCGCGGGACAGAAACAATGAGCAGTTCTTC. Protein product: CASSRDRNNEQFF.

This chain joins TRBV19 and TRBJ2-1, with D possibly matching TRBD1 (6 bases). Germline loops: CDR1 LNHDA, CDR2 SQIVND (reference sequence). The CDR3 covers 14 residues. The V and J ends lost 5 bases and 4 bases respectively, with 12 bases between them. The CDR3 DNA sequence: TGTGCCAGTAGTCCCTGGGGGCTTTACAATGAGCAGTTCTTC. It is translated as CASSPWGLYNEQFF.

The sample holds one count of this clone. The CDR3 nucleotides read TGTGCCACCAGCAGAGACCTGCTAGCGGGATTGAACCAAGAGACCCAGTACTTC. It codes for CATSRDLLAGLNQETQYF. V gene TRBV15 combines with J gene TRBJ2-5, with 9 bases matching TRBD2. Germline CDR1 is LNHNV and CDR2 is YYDKDF (reference sequence). J was trimmed by 0 bases and V by 0 bases; bases with no gene match: 8. This CDR3 contains 18 residues.

This chain's CDR3 is CASSVEPAPRSGANVLTF. The CDR3 region has the DNA TGTGCCAGCAGCGTAGAACCGGCACCCCGCTCTGGGGCCAACGTCCTGACTTTC. The V call is TRBV9, the J call TRBJ2-6; the D is unclear. The CDR3 is made up of 18 amino acids. The V end lost 0 bases, the J end lost 0 bases, and 13 bases lay between the germline ends. The germline V gene encodes CDR1 SGDLS and CDR2 YYNGEE.

The J gene is TRBJ1-5, the V gene TRBV28; D possibly corresponds to TRBD1 (5 bases). CDR3 length: 10 residues. V gave up 8 bases and J gave up 9 bases, with 8 bases separating them. Germline lookup yields CDR1 MDHEN and CDR2 SYDVKM. The CDR3 DNA is TGTGCCAGCGGGGGGGGGCCCCAGCATTTT. Its translation is CASGGGPQHF.

V gene TRBV30 combines with J gene TRBJ2-2; D remains unclear. The CDR3 spans 14 residues. CDR1 GTSNPN and CDR2 SVGIG come from the germline V gene (reference sequence). Trimming stripped 3 bases from V and 3 bases from J, with 11 bases between. CDR3 coding DNA: TGTGCCTGGAGACTCCGGGCGCACACCGGGGAGCTGTTTTTT. Translation: CAWRLRAHTGELFF.

The chain has TRBV4-1 and TRBJ2-7; TRBD2 might be the D (5 bases). The germline V and J ends were trimmed by 0 bases and 9 bases, with 6 bases remaining between them. Germline CDR1 MGHRA, CDR2 YSYEKL. The CDR3 spans 11 residues. Written as DNA, the CDR3 is TGCGCCAGCAGCCAAGAAGCGGCGCAGTACTTC. This codes for CASSQEAAQYF.

V gene TRBV19 combines with J gene TRBJ2-1; possible D gene TRBD1, 6 bases. V was clipped by 4 bases and J by 0 bases, with 13 bases between them. Germline V lookup: CDR1 LNHDA, CDR2 SQIVND (reference sequence). The CDR3 loop spans 16 amino acids. The CDR3, as DNA: TGTGCCAGTAGTAAAAACAGGGATAACTCCTACAATGAGCAGTTCTTC. Translating it yields CASSKNRDNSYNEQFF.

V usage is TRBV7-2 and J usage is TRBJ1-4; D possibly corresponds to TRBD1 (6 bases). The CDR3 is made up of 15 amino acids. Trimming removed 5 bases at V and 8 bases at J, with 18 bases between. Per germline, CDR1 SGHTA and CDR2 FQGNSA. The CDR3 sequence is CASSPTGTMGEKLFF. The CDR3 coding sequence is TGTGCCAGCAGCCCCACCGGGACAATGGGGGAAAAACTGTTTTTT.

The chain uses TRBV15 and TRBJ1-5; 9 bases fit TRBD1. CDR1 LNHNV and CDR2 YYDKDF come from the germline V gene (reference sequence). With 0 bases clipped from V and 4 bases from J, the junction kept 4 bases outside the gene matches. CDR3 size: 16 residues. CDR3 sequence (DNA): TGTGCCACCAGCAGAGACCGGGACAGGGAAAATCAGCCCCAGCATTTT. Protein: CATSRDRDRENQPQHF.

V and J are TRBV7-2 and TRBJ2-7; 8 bases fit TRBD1. With 5 bases clipped from V and 3 bases from J, the junction kept 3 bases outside the gene matches. Germline V gene data show CDR1 as SGHTA and CDR2 as FQGNSA. The CDR3 consists of 13 residues. As DNA, the CDR3 is TGTGCCAGCAGCCCTGACAGGGGCTACGAGCAGTACTTC. This sequence encodes CASSPDRGYEQYF.

The chain links TRBV10-3 to TRBJ1-2, with 7 bases identical to TRBD1. The length of the CDR3 is 13 residues. The ends lost 1 base at V and 6 bases at J; junction bases unmatched: 2. The germline V gene has CDR1 ENHRY and CDR2 SYGVKD. CDR3 in amino acids: CAISEYDRDGYTF. The CDR3 bases are TGTGCCATCAGTGAGTACGACAGGGATGGCTACACCTTC.

The chain has TRBV9 and TRBJ2-5; D not certain. V was clipped by 0 bases and J by 4 bases, with 10 bases between them. Germline values: CDR1 SGDLS, CDR2 YYNGEE. The CDR3 runs to 14 residues. The chain's CDR3 is CASSVVPAGETQYF. The CDR3 DNA reads TGTGCCAGCAGCGTAGTTCCGGCAGGAGAGACCCAGTACTTC.

The J gene is TRBJ2-5, the V gene TRBV27, with 14 positions matching TRBD2. Trimming took 4 bases from V and 7 from J; bases not matched to a gene: 14. CDR1 is MNHEY and CDR2 is SMNVEV in the germline V gene (reference sequence). The CDR3 extends over 18 amino acids. CDR3 residues: CASSSQTGTSGSWRTQYF. In DNA form, the CDR3 reads TGTGCCAGCAGTTCCCAAACGGGGACTAGCGGGAGCTGGCGGACCCAGTACTTC.

The chain joins TRBV2 to TRBJ2-2; tentative D call: TRBD2 (6 bases). Looked up from germline, CDR1 is SNHLY and CDR2 is FYNNEI. The V and J ends lost 6 bases and 4 bases respectively, with 12 bases between them. CDR3 length equals 14 residues. The CDR3 here is CASRERVVTGELFF. The CDR3 DNA reads as TGTGCCAGCAGAGAGCGGGTCGTCACCGGGGAGCTGTTTTTT. Full variable domain (missing parts from reference TRBV2 and TRBJ2-2): EPEVTQTPSHQVTQMGQEVILRCVPISNHLYFYWYRQILGQKVEFLVSFYNNEISEKSEIFDDQFSVERPDGSNFTLKIRSTKLEDSAMYFCASRERVVTGELFFGEGSRLTVL.

This chain connects TRBV6-1 to TRBJ2-7; D call uncertain. Per the germline V gene, CDR1 is MNHNS and CDR2 is SASEGT. Deletions cut 6 bases from V and 0 bases from J, with 12 bases between. The CDR3 runs 14 residues. CDR3 sequence reads: CASRAGSNSYEQYF. CDR3 coding DNA: TGTGCCAGCAGGGCCGGGTCCAACTCCTACGAGCAGTACTTC.

The rearrangement links TRBV7-9 to TRBJ2-2, with unresolved D. This CDR3 has 12 residues. CDR1 and CDR2 (germline): SEHNR, FQNEAQ (reference sequence). With 3 bases removed from V and 2 bases from J, the gap between germline ends came to 1 base. The CDR3 region is CASSFNTGELFF. The CDR3 nucleotides read TGTGCCAGCAGCTTCAACACCGGGGAGCTGTTTTTT.

This clone has just one count. This chain joins TRBV5-6 and TRBJ1-1; TRBD1 matches at 9 bases. Germline values: CDR1 SGHDT, CDR2 YYEEEE. V shed 1 base and J 0 bases; nucleotides not matched to a gene: 7. This CDR3 has 17 residues. CDR3 loop: CASSLRGTGLMNTEAFF. CDR3 DNA: TGTGCCAGCAGCTTGCGTGGGACAGGGCTTATGAACACTGAAGCTTTCTTT. Based on the CDR3 plus reference TRBV5-6 and TRBJ1-1, the full variable domain is DAGVTQSPTHLIKTRGQQVTLRCSPKSGHDTVSWYQQALGQGPQFIFQYYEEEERQRGNFPDRFSGHQFPNYSSELNVNALLLGDSALYLCASSLRGTGLMNTEAFFGQGTRLTVV.

The chain joins TRBV4-3 to TRBJ1-2, with D uncertain. Trimming cost V 1 base and J 4 bases, with 10 bases left between them. The germline gives CDR1 LGHNA, CDR2 YSLEER. This CDR3 has 14 amino acids. In DNA, the CDR3 is TGCGCCAGCAGCCAAGGGGTCGGACCCTATGGCTACACCTTC. Its protein is CASSQGVGPYGYTF.

The chain combines TRBV6-5 with TRBJ1-2; D remains ambiguous. Trimming removed 4 bases from V and 5 bases from J, with 20 bases in between. Per the germline V gene, CDR1 is MNHEY and CDR2 is SVGAGI. The CDR3 sequence is 16 residues long. CDR3: CASSSSRAPSGYGYTF. CDR3 sequence (DNA): TGTGCCAGCAGTTCATCTCGGGCTCCCTCTGGGTATGGCTACACCTTC.

This chain uses TRBV7-2 with TRBJ1-4; 8 bases fit TRBD1. CDR1 and CDR2 (germline): SGHTA, FQGNSA. The V segment lost 5 bases and the J segment 5 bases; nucleotides outside the gene matches: 7. CDR3 length: 15 residues. This chain's CDR3 is CASSAQGARNEKLFF. The DNA for the CDR3 is TGTGCCAGCAGCGCCCAGGGGGCGCGCAATGAAAAACTGTTTTTT.

The chain links TRBV18 to TRBJ1-2, with 7 nucleotides matching TRBD1. The CDR3 covers 13 residues. From germline, CDR1 is KGHSH and CDR2 LQKENI. V shed 3 bases and J 4 bases; nucleotides not matched to a gene: 2. The DNA of the CDR3 is TGTGCCAGCTCACCGGACAGGAGCTATGGCTACACCTTC. Translating it yields CASSPDRSYGYTF. Supplemented by reference TRBV18 and TRBJ1-2, the full variable domain reads NAGVMQNPRHLVRRRGQEARLRCSPMKGHSHVYWYRQLPEEGLKFMVYLQKENIIDESGMPKERFSAEFPKEGPSILRIQQVVRGDSAAYFCASSPDRSYGYTFGSGTRLTVV.

CDR3 region: CASSFDTRGLAYGYTF. CDR3 bases: TGCGCCAGCAGCTTTGACACCAGGGGATTGGCCTATGGCTACACCTTC. The V gene is TRBV5-1, the J gene TRBJ1-2, with D perhaps TRBD1 (6 bases). The V gene's germline CDR1 is SGHRS and CDR2 YFSETQ. The CDR3 consists of 16 residues. With 2 bases removed from V and 4 bases from J, the gap between germline ends came to 18 bases.

The V gene is TRBV6-1, the J gene TRBJ1-1; D is unresolved. Germline CDR1 and CDR2: MNHNS and SASEGT. Trimming took off 5 bases at V and 2 bases at J, with 12 bases between the two ends. There are 14 residues in the CDR3. The CDR3 region has the DNA TGTGCCAGCAGTCCCTCGACGGGTAACACTGAAGCTTTCTTT. Its protein is CASSPSTGNTEAFF.